This paragraph covers one T cell receptor (beta chain) sequence. This sample is part of a study of T cell changes during pregnancy in multiple sclerosis. Method: immunoSEQ multiplex PCR; TCRdb's copy keeps in-frame clones and lacks some. The sample has roughly 49,000 clones; approximately 91% are singletons. The V gene's germline CDR1 is SNHLY and CDR2 FYNNEI. V lost 1 base and J lost 6; bases outside the gene matches: 11. The CDR3 has 17 amino acids. This TCR was sampled from a female donor with multiple sclerosis, enrolled in a pregnancy study. The sequenced sample was CD4+ T cells from peripheral blood mononuclear cells, obtained in the second trimester of pregnancy. The rearrangement links TRBV2 to TRBJ2-2, with 7 bases aligning to TRBD2. DNA of the CDR3: TGTGCCAGCAGTGAAGGGTTGCGGGGGTGGAATTCCGGGGAGCTGTTTTTT. This translates into CASSEGLRGWNSGELFF.